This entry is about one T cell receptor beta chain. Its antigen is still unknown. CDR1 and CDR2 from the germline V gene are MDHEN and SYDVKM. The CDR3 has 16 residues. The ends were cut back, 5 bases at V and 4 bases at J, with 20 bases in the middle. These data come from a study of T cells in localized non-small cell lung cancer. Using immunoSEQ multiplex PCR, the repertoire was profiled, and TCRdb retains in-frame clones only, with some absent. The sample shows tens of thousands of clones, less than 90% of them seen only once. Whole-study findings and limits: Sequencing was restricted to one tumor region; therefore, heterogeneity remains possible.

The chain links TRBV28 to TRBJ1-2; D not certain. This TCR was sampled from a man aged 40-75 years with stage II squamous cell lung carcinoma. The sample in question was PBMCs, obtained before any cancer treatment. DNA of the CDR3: TGTGCCAGCAGTAGCTCGGACGTGACGGGCTCCTATGGCTACACCTTC. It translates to CASSSSDVTGSYGYTF.